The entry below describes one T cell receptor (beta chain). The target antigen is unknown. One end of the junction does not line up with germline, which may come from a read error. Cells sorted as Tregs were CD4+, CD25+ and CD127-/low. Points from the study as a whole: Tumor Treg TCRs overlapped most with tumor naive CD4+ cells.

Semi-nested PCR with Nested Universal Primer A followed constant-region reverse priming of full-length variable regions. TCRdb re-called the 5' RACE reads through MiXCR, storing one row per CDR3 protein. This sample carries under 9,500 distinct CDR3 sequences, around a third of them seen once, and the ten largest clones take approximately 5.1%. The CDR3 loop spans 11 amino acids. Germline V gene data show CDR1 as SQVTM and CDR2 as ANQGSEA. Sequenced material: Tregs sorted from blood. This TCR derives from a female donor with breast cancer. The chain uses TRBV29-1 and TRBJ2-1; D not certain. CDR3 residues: CSVEGYNEQSF. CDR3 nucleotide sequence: TGCAGCGTTGAGGGTTACAATGAGCAGTCCTTC.